One and the same sample provided the 9 T cell receptor beta chains below, sequenced in a study of blood T cell repertoires in COVID-19. Measured with immunoSEQ multiplex PCR; TCRdb has only the in-frame clones, and not every one. The table lists about 47,000 clones, 83% of them singletons. The sequencing input was peripheral blood. The receptor source for this set is a man aged 55 to 69 with active COVID-19.

J is TRBJ2-7 and V is TRBV10-2, with D maybe TRBD1 (5 bases). CDR1 is WSHSY, CDR2 SAAADI, per germline. The CDR3 contains 12 residues. The V end lost 4 bases, the J end lost 3 bases, and 7 bases lay between the germline ends. The CDR3: CASSGQGYEQYF. The CDR3 nucleotides read TGCGCCAGCAGTGGGCAGGGCTACGAGCAGTACTTC.

The table lists this clone with a count of one. The V and J genes are TRBV28 and TRBJ2-5; D gene uncertain. From germline, CDR1 is MDHEN and CDR2 SYDVKM. This CDR3 is built from 14 residues. Trimming left V 4 bases short and J 0 bases short, with 9 bases between. CDR3 sequence: CASSSSRYQETQYF. The DNA of the CDR3 is TGTGCCAGCAGTTCGTCGAGGTACCAAGAGACCCAGTACTTC.

The table lists this clone with a count of one. V and J are TRBV27 and TRBJ1-5, with D possibly being TRBD1 (6 bases). The germline CDR1 and CDR2 sequences are MNHEY and SMNVEV (reference sequence). V lost 7 bases and J 6 bases, leaving 10 bases between the germline ends. The CDR3 consists of 12 residues. CDR3 DNA sequence: TGTGCCAGCAAAACAGGGTTTCAGCCCCAGCATTTT. This sequence encodes CASKTGFQPQHF.

In DNA form, the CDR3 reads TGTGCCGTCGGGGGGAGGCTAGCGGGAGTTGGCGGTGGGGGAAGCGAGCAGTACTTC. Its protein product is CAVGGRLAGVGGGGSEQYF. The rearrangement joins TRBV10-3 to TRBJ2-7, with 10 bases that match TRBD2. This CDR3 contains 19 residues. CDR1 and CDR2 (germline): ENHRY, SYGVKD. J gave up 6 bases and V 11 bases, and 28 bases lay outside the gene matches.

This chain connects TRBV19 to TRBJ2-5; D is possibly TRBD2 (6 bases). Trimming shortened V by 3 bases and J by 4 bases, and 24 bases separated the two germline ends. The CDR3 has 18 amino acids. CDR1 LNHDA and CDR2 SQIVND come from the germline V gene (reference sequence). CDR3 in amino acids: CASSIPRGTGQGRETQYF. In DNA form, the CDR3 reads TGTGCCAGTAGTATCCCACGGGGGACTGGGCAGGGTAGAGAGACCCAGTACTTC.

The genes are TRBV3-1 (or the pseudogene TRBV3-2) and TRBJ2-1; TRBD2 might be the D (5 bases). V dropped 3 bases and J dropped 0 bases, with 9 bases sitting between them. This CDR3 has 15 amino acids. The germline CDR1 and CDR2 sequences are LGHDT and YNNKEL (reference sequence). The CDR3 loop reads CASSHPAASYNEQFF. DNA of the CDR3: TGTGCCAGCAGCCATCCAGCGGCCTCCTACAATGAGCAGTTCTTC.

The chain has TRBV6-5 and TRBJ1-1, with D perhaps matching TRBD1 (5 bases). In germline, CDR1 is MNHEY, CDR2 SVGAGI. The V end lost 0 bases, the J end lost 9 bases, and 14 bases lay between the germline ends. The CDR3 runs 14 residues. This CDR3 reads CASSYSGRGSQAFF. CDR3 nucleotide sequence: TGTGCCAGCAGTTACTCAGGGCGGGGGTCGCAAGCTTTCTTT.

This clone was observed a single time. V gene TRBV2 combines with J gene TRBJ2-1; TRBD2 matches at 8 bases. Germline-derived CDR1 and CDR2 are SNHLY and FYNNEI. The CDR3 covers 14 residues. Trimming took 8 bases from V and 10 from J; bases not matched to a gene: 13. The CDR3 bases are TGTGCCAGCGGGGGACTAGGGCTGAAATTGGAGCAGTTCTTC. Its translation: CASGGLGLKLEQFF.

The genes are TRBV27 and TRBJ2-7; D not certain. The V and J ends lost 0 bases and 1 base respectively, with 7 bases between them. In germline, CDR1 is MNHEY, CDR2 SMNVEV (reference sequence). The CDR3 totals 14 residues. The CDR3 sequence: CASSLSIGSYEQYF. In DNA form, the CDR3 reads TGTGCCAGCAGTTTATCGATCGGTTCCTACGAGCAGTACTTC.